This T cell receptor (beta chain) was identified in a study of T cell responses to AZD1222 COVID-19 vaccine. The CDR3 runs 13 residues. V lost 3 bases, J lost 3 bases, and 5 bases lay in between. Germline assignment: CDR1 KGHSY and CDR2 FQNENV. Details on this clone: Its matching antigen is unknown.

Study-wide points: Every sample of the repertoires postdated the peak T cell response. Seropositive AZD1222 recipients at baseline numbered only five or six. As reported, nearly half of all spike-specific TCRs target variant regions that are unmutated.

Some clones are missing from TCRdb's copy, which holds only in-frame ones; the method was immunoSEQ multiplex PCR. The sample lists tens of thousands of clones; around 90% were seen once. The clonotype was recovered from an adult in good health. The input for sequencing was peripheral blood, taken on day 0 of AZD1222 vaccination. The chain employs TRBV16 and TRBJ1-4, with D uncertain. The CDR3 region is CASSQGSNEKLFF. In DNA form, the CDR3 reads TGTGCCAGCAGCCAGGGATCTAATGAAAAACTGTTTTTT.